The rows below give T cell receptor beta chains drawn from one sample of a study of blood T cells in healthy people across ages. Each CDR3 protein gets one entry after TCRdb re-called the 5' RACE reads with MiXCR. The data contain about 750,000 distinct CDR3 sequences, approximately 55% of them singletons. Specimen: blood. These receptors came from a man aged 80 or over in good health. Each CDR3 is given with its conserved first and last residue. The D gene is left open where the match is weak. Only part of the rows carry a size: once, few, many, or a class if the clone is expanded.

abundance: -; j_gene: TRBJ2-1; d_gene: TRBD2; v_gene: TRBV20-1; CDR3aa: CSARTSGIPYNEQFF
abundance: -; j_gene: TRBJ2-7; d_gene: -; v_gene: TRBV18; CDR3aa: CASSSGRDSYEQYF
abundance: few; j_gene: TRBJ2-1; d_gene: -; v_gene: TRBV5-1; CDR3aa: CASKLTAPYNEQFF
abundance: -; j_gene: TRBJ2-3; d_gene: TRBD1; v_gene: TRBV7-2; CDR3aa: CASSLGGQSGHRYAYF
abundance: -; j_gene: TRBJ2-7; d_gene: TRBD1; v_gene: TRBV9; CDR3aa: CASSVQGANEQYF
abundance: -; j_gene: TRBJ2-1; d_gene: -; v_gene: TRBV7-2; CDR3aa: CASSPARARQNEQFF
abundance: -; j_gene: -; d_gene: -; v_gene: TRBV5-1; CDR3aa: CASSLGPPSARGGETQYF
abundance: few; j_gene: TRBJ2-1; d_gene: TRBD2; v_gene: TRBV12-3/TRBV12-4; CDR3aa: CASSSGTSGNSEQFF
abundance: few; j_gene: TRBJ2-1; d_gene: -; v_gene: TRBV5-1; CDR3aa: CASSRDPGGNEQFF
abundance: few; j_gene: TRBJ2-5; d_gene: TRBD2; v_gene: TRBV5-1; CDR3aa: CASTLAAGGGETQYF
abundance: few; j_gene: TRBJ2-1; d_gene: -; v_gene: TRBV24-1; CDR3aa: CATRGGGARTYNEQFF
abundance: few; j_gene: TRBJ2-5; d_gene: -; v_gene: TRBV27; CDR3aa: CASSSGDGETQYF
abundance: few; j_gene: TRBJ2-3; d_gene: TRBD2; v_gene: TRBV29-1; CDR3aa: CSVEDSPGTRTDTQYF
abundance: few; j_gene: TRBJ2-7; d_gene: TRBD1; v_gene: TRBV6-2/TRBV6-3; CDR3aa: CASRGQGSYEQYF
abundance: few; j_gene: TRBJ2-5; d_gene: -; v_gene: TRBV9; CDR3aa: CASSRDPRQETQYF
abundance: -; j_gene: TRBJ2-2; d_gene: TRBD2; v_gene: TRBV2; CDR3aa: CASIIREGTGELFF
abundance: few; j_gene: -; d_gene: TRBD1; v_gene: TRBV27; CDR3aa: CASSLFYAPGQGSHEQYF
abundance: few; j_gene: TRBJ1-6; d_gene: -; v_gene: TRBV24-1; CDR3aa: CATSVGGNSPLHF
abundance: -; j_gene: TRBJ2-1; d_gene: TRBD2; v_gene: TRBV20-1; CDR3aa: CSASEVAGIIINEQFF
abundance: -; j_gene: TRBJ2-7; d_gene: TRBD2; v_gene: TRBV7-2; CDR3aa: CASSRSREGRSYEQYF
abundance: -; j_gene: TRBJ1-1; d_gene: -; v_gene: TRBV12-3/TRBV12-4; CDR3aa: CASILGQLNTEAFF
abundance: -; j_gene: TRBJ2-4; d_gene: -; v_gene: TRBV10-3; CDR3aa: CAISVRGSVDEQYF
abundance: -; j_gene: TRBJ1-5; d_gene: -; v_gene: TRBV7-2; CDR3aa: CASSYRASQPQHF
abundance: -; j_gene: TRBJ1-4; d_gene: -; v_gene: TRBV28; CDR3aa: CASIRSGATNEKLFF
abundance: -; j_gene: TRBJ2-1; d_gene: TRBD2; v_gene: TRBV12-3/TRBV12-4; CDR3aa: CASSFGGRSPSNDQFF
abundance: -; j_gene: TRBJ2-7; d_gene: TRBD1; v_gene: TRBV5-1; CDR3aa: CASSGGQVPSYEQYF
abundance: few; j_gene: TRBJ2-3; d_gene: TRBD2; v_gene: TRBV4-2; CDR3aa: CASSPGGGEARYAYF
abundance: few; j_gene: TRBJ2-5; d_gene: -; v_gene: TRBV2; CDR3aa: CASSDQPGLAKTEYF
abundance: -; j_gene: -; d_gene: TRBD2; v_gene: TRBV10-3; CDR3aa: CAISESVSGRTYEQYF
abundance: -; j_gene: TRBJ1-2; d_gene: TRBD1; v_gene: TRBV5-8; CDR3aa: CASNVPGQGDYGYTF
abundance: -; j_gene: TRBJ1-1; d_gene: -; v_gene: TRBV7-9; CDR3aa: CASSLGGAITEAFF
abundance: -; j_gene: TRBJ2-3; d_gene: TRBD1; v_gene: TRBV12-3/TRBV12-4; CDR3aa: CASSLALRTGLTDTQYF
abundance: -; j_gene: -; d_gene: -; v_gene: TRBV11-2; CDR3aa: CASSDQGIGETQYF
abundance: few; j_gene: TRBJ1-2; d_gene: -; v_gene: TRBV29-1; CDR3aa: CSVENGGYTF
abundance: -; j_gene: TRBJ2-1; d_gene: TRBD2; v_gene: TRBV12-3/TRBV12-4; CDR3aa: CASSLWRLAVNNNEQFF
abundance: -; j_gene: TRBJ1-1; d_gene: -; v_gene: TRBV9; CDR3aa: CASSAAQGNTEAFF
abundance: -; j_gene: TRBJ2-5; d_gene: -; v_gene: TRBV28; CDR3aa: CATLQLWLATETQYF
abundance: few; j_gene: TRBJ2-2; d_gene: TRBD1; v_gene: TRBV13; CDR3aa: CASSTIQGAPNTGELFF
abundance: -; j_gene: TRBJ2-1; d_gene: TRBD2; v_gene: TRBV13; CDR3aa: CASSQTSGRTPRNEQFF
abundance: few; j_gene: TRBJ2-6; d_gene: TRBD1; v_gene: TRBV4-2; CDR3aa: CASSPTGDLLTF
abundance: -; j_gene: TRBJ2-7; d_gene: TRBD2; v_gene: TRBV7-2; CDR3aa: CASSFGTSGGSSYEQYF
abundance: -; j_gene: TRBJ2-4; d_gene: -; v_gene: TRBV7-8; CDR3aa: CASSNVLGGAGQYF